This TCR beta chain was profiled in a study of T cells in Graves' hyperthyroidism and ophthalmopathy. This clonotype occurred many times. From germline, CDR1 is SQVTM and CDR2 ANQGSEA. The CDR3 runs 12 residues. After removal of 5 bases from V and 7 bases from J, the junction contained 3 bases not matched to a gene. Patients were aged 18 to 65, had disease duration under 2 months, and had newly diagnosed hyperthyroidism. The CDR3 regions of TCR beta were amplified from RNA transcripts. The HTBI primer set drove a first-round RT-PCR of the TCR CDR3. TCRdb redid the calling of the multiplex PCR reads with MiXCR, one entry per CDR3 protein. The table has 400,000 to 550,000 distinct CDR3 sequences, 14% seen once; the top ten hold 17%.

The sequence came from a woman aged 18-30 years with Graves' hyperthyroidism. Input material: blood. The chain employs TRBV29-1 and TRBJ2-2, with 8 bases that match TRBD2. CDR3 coding DNA: TGCAGCGTTCCGGGACTAGGCGGGGAGCTGTTTTTT. Translated: CSVPGLGGELFF.